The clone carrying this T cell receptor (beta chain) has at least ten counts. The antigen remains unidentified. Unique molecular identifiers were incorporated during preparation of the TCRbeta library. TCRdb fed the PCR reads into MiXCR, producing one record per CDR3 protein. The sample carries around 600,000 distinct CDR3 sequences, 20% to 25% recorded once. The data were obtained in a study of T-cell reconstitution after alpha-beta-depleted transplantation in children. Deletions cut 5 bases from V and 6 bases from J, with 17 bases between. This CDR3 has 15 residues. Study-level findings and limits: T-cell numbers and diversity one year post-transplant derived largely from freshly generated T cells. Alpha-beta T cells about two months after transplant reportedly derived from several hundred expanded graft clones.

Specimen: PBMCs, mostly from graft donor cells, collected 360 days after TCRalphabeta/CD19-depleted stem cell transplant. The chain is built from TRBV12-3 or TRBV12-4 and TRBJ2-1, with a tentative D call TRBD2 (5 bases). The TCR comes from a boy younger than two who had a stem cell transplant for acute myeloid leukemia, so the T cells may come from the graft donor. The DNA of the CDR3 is TGTGCCAGCAGTCTAGGTGTAGCGAGTAGCAATGAGCAGTTCTTC. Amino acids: CASSLGVASSNEQFF.